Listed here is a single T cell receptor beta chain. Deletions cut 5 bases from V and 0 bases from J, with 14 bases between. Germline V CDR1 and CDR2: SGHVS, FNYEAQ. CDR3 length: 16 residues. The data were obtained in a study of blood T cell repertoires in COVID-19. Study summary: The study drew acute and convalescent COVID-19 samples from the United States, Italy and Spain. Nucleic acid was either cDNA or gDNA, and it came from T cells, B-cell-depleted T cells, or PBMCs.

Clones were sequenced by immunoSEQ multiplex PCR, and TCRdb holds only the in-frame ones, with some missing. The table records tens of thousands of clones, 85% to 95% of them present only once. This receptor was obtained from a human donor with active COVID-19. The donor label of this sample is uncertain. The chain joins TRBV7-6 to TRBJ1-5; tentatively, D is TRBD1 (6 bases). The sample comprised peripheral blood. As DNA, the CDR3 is TGTGCCAGCAGCACAGGACAGACAAATAGCAATCAGCCCCAGCATTTT. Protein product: CASSTGQTNSNQPQHF.